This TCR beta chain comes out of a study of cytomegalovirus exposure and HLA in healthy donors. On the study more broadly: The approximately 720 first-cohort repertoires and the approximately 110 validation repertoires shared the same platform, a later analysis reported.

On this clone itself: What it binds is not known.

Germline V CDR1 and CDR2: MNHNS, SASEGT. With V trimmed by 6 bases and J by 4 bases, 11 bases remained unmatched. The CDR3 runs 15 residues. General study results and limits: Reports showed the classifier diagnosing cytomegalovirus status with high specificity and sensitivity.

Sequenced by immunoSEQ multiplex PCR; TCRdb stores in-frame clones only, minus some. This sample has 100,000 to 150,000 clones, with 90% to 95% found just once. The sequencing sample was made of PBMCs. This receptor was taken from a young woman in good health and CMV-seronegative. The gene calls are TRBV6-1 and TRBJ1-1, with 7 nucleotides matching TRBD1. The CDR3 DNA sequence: TGTGCCAGCAGGGACCAAACAGGGGTTGGCACTGAAGCTTTCTTT. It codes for CASRDQTGVGTEAFF.